This TCR beta chain was identified during a study of beta chain features in type 1 diabetes. This clone was seen more than once but under ten times. The sequenced template was cDNA made from the entire isolated RNA. Sequenced by immunoSEQ multiplex PCR; TCRdb stores in-frame clones only, minus some. The sample carries roughly 400,000 clones, roughly 16% recorded once. The receptor's source is a woman in her late teens or twenties in good health. What was sequenced was naive CD4+ T cells from blood.

The CDR3 region is CASSLGSLSYEQYF. CDR3 DNA: TGTGCCAGCAGCTTAGGTTCACTCTCCTACGAGCAGTACTTC. This sequence joins TRBV7-2 and TRBJ2-7; D unclear. Germline V gene sequence: CDR1 SGHTA, CDR2 FQGNSA. The V end lost 1 base, the J end lost 0 bases, and 7 bases lay between the germline ends. The CDR3 has 14 residues. Variable domain in full (rest from reference TRBV7-2 and TRBJ2-7): GAGVSQSPSNKVTEKGKDVELRCDPISGHTALYWYRQSLGQGLEFLIYFQGNSAPDKSGLPSDRFSAERTGGSVSTLTIQRTQQEDSAVYLCASSLGSLSYEQYFGPGTRLTVT.